The clone carrying this TCR beta chain was recorded once. 13 Jbeta primers and 60 Vbeta primers were used for the PCR. TCRdb keeps only in-frame clones here, not all; method: immunoSEQ multiplex PCR. The repertoire holds roughly 140,000 clones, with 75% to 85% as singletons. The trim removed 5 bases at V and 8 bases at J, leaving 7 bases unmatched. This CDR3 has 14 amino acids. Germline-derived CDR1 and CDR2 are MNHEY and SMNVEV (reference sequence). The data stem from a study of cytomegalovirus exposure and HLA in healthy donors. This receptor was identified in a human donor in good health. The chain combines TRBV27 with TRBJ2-1; TRBD1 aligns across 9 bases. Sequences were obtained from PBMCs. The CDR3 DNA is TGTGCCAGCAGTCCCGGGACAGGGCGGTATGAGCAGTTCTTC. The encoded protein is CASSPGTGRYEQFF.